These 2 T cell receptor beta chains originate from one sample sequenced in a study of circulating CD8 cells and anti-PD-1 response in melanoma. Using approximately 15 ng of total RNA, TCR libraries were made with the QIAseq Immune Repertoire TCR panel. TCRdb redid the calling of the reads with MiXCR, one entry per CDR3 protein. This table holds about 590 distinct CDR3 sequences, over 8.5% found once. Sorting of live CD3+CD8+TCRalphabeta+ cells by PD-1 and/or TIGIT gave four subsets. The source was CD8+ T cells from PBMCs, collected at baseline or after one month of anti-PD-1 therapy (not recorded which). These receptors were obtained from a human donor with melanoma.

In its sample, this clonotype is large. J is TRBJ2-5 and V is TRBV20-1, with D perhaps TRBD2 (6 bases). Trimming stripped 1 base from V and 0 bases from J, with 18 bases between. CDR3 length: 17 amino acids. From germline, CDR1 is DFQATT and CDR2 SNEGSKA (reference sequence). CDR3 sequence (DNA): TGCAGTGCTAGAGGTAGCGGACAAAAAACGTACCAAGAGACCCAGTACTTC. Residues: CSARGSGQKTYQETQYF.

Remarks on this clonotype: A single base separates this from a much larger clone, so it may be a read error. This rearrangement joins TRBV5-5 to TRBJ2-7, with D unresolved. Germline lookup yields CDR1 SGHKS and CDR2 YYEKEE (reference sequence). The CDR3 covers 16 residues. V shed 6 bases and J shed 0 bases, with 19 bases lying between them. As DNA, the CDR3 is TGTGCCAGCATGCCCGAGTTTCGGCCGAGCTCCTACGAGCAGTACTTC. This translates into CASMPEFRPSSYEQYF.